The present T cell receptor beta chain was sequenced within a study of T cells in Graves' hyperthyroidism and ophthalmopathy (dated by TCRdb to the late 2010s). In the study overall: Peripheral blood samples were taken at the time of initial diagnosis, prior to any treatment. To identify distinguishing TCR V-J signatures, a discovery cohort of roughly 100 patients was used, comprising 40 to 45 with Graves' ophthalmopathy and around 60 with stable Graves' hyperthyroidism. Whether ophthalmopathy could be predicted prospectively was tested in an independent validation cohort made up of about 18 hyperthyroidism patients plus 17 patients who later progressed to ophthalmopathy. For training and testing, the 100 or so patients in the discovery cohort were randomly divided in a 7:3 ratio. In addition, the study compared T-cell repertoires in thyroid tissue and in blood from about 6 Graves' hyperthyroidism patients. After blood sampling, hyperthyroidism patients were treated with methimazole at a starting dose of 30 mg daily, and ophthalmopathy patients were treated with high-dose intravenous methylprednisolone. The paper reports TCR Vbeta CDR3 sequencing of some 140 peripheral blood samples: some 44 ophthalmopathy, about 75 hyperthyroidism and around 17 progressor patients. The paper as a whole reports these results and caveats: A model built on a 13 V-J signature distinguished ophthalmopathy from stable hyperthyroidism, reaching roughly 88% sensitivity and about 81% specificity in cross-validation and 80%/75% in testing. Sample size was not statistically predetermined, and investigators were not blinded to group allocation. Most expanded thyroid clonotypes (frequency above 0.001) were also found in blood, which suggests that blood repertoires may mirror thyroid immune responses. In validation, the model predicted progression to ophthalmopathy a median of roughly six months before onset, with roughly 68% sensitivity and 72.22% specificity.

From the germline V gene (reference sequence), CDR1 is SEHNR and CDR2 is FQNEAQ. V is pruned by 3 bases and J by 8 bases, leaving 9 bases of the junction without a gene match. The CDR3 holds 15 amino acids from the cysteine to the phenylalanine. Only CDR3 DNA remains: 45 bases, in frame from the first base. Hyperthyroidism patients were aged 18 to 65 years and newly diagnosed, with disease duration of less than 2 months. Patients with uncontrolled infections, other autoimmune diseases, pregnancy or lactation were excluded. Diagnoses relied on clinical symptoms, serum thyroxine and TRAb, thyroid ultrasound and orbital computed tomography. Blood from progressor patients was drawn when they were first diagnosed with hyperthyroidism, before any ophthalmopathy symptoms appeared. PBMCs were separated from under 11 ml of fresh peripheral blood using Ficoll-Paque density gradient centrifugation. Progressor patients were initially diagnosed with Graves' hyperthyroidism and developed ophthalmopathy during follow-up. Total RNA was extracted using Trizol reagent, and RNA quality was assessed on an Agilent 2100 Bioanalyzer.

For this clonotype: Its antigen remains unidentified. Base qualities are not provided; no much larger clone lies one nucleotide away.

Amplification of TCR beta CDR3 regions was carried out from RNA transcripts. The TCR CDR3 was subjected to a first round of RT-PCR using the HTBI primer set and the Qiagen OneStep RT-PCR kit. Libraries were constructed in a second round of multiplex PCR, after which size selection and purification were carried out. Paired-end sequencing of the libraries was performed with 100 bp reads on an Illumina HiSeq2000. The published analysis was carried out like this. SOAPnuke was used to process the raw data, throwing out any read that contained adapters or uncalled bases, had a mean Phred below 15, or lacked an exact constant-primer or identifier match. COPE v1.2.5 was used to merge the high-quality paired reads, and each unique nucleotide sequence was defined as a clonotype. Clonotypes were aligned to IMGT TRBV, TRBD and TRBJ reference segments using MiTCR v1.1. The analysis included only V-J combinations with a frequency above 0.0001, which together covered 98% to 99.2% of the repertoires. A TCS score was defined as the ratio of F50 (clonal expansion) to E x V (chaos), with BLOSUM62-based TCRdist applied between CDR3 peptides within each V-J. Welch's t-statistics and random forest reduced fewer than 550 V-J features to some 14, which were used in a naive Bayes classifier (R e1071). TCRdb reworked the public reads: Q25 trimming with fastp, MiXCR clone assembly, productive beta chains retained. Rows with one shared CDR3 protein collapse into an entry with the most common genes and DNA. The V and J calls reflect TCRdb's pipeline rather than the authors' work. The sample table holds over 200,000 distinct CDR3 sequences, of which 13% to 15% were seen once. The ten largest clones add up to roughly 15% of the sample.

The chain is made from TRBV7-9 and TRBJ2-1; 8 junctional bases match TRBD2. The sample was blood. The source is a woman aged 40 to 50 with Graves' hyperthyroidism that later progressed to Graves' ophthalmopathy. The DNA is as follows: TGTGCCAGCAGCTTTTTGCGGGAGGCCCCCGATGAGCAGTTCTTC. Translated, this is CASSFLREAPDEQFF.